The present entry profiles one T cell receptor beta chain with its context. Its antigen is still unknown. TCRdb's table, derived via immunoSEQ multiplex PCR, lists solely in-frame clones and lacks some. In the table there are some 110,000 clones, about 82% of which are singletons. The data are from a study of T cell responses to AZD1222 COVID-19 vaccine. Whole-study findings and limits: Spike-specific TCR breadth and depth rose after two AZD1222 doses. Of the AZD1222 recipients, only 5 to 7 were seropositive at baseline.

V gave up 6 bases and J gave up 2 bases, with 14 bases separating them. Germline V gives CDR1 MNHEY, CDR2 SMNVEV (reference sequence). This CDR3 has 15 amino acids. The rearrangement joins TRBV27 to TRBJ1-5; perhaps TRBD1 as D (5 bases). This TCR was sampled from an adult who received the AZD1222 COVID-19 vaccine. This specimen was peripheral blood, taken 28 days after the second AZD1222 dose. The CDR3 DNA reads as TGTGCCAGCAGCCAAGCGGCGGGGGGCAATCAGCCCCAGCATTTT. Encoded protein: CASSQAAGGNQPQHF.